The count of the clone carrying this T cell receptor beta chain is one. Its matching antigen is unknown. Separation from the 666-subject first cohort characterized the roughly 120-subject validation cohort, to which the donors belonged. Sequencing used immunoSEQ multiplex PCR; TCRdb keeps in-frame clones, though not all of them. The sample has 300,000 or so clones, 88% seen once. The data were obtained in a study of cytomegalovirus exposure and HLA in healthy donors. General study points: There were a few CMV-associated chains whose specificity for CMV antigens was confirmed in vitro.

Germline V lookup: CDR1 MNHNS, CDR2 SASEGT. V was shortened by 0 bases and J by 10 bases, with 15 bases between the two germline ends. CDR3 length: 14 amino acids. The receptor was isolated from a young man in good health and CMV-seronegative. The sequenced material came from PBMCs. The chain couples TRBV6-1 to TRBJ1-1, with a weak D call TRBD1 (5 bases). CDR3 nucleotide sequence: TGTGCCAGCAGTGAAGCGCGAGGGACTTGGACAGCTTTCTTT. Protein: CASSEARGTWTAFF.